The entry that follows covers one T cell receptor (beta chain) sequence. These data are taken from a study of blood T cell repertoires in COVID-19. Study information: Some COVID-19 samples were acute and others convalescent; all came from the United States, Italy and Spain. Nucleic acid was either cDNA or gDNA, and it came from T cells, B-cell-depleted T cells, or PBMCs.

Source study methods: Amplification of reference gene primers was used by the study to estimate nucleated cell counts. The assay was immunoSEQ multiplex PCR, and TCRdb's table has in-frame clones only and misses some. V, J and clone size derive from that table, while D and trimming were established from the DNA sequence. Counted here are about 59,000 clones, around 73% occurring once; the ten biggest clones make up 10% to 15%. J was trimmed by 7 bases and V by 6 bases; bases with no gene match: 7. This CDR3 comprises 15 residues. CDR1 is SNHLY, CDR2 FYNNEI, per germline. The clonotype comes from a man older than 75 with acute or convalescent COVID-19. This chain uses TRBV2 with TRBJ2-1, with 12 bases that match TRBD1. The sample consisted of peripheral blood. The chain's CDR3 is CASRPGTGGQNEQFF. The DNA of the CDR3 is TGTGCCAGCAGGCCCGGGACAGGGGGCCAAAATGAGCAGTTCTTC.